The present T cell receptor beta chain was sequenced within a study of T-cell memory formation after mild COVID-19. V lost 4 bases and J 6 bases, leaving 16 bases between the germline ends. This CDR3 has 14 residues. The germline CDR1 and CDR2 sequences are SGHRS and YFSETQ. One entry per CDR3 protein, called by TCRdb with MiXCR from the 5' RACE reads. The table has a few hundred thousand distinct CDR3 sequences, 20% to 25% seen once; the top ten hold 12%. This clonotype turned up a few times. The sequenced sample consisted of PBMCs or a T cell subset sorted from them (not recorded which). The rearrangement links TRBV5-1 to TRBJ1-2; TRBD1 might be the D (6 bases). This TCR derives from an adult woman who had mild COVID-19 (a few samples of this study predate the infection). Cell type and time point are not known. CDR3 coding DNA: TGCGCCAGCAGCCTTCTACTGGACAGCAATGGCTACACCTTC. Protein product: CASSLLLDSNGYTF.